This paragraph covers one T cell receptor (beta chain) sequence. The antigen is unknown. TCRdb fed the RT-PCR reads into MiXCR, producing one record per CDR3 protein. The data hold fewer than 700,000 distinct CDR3 sequences, with 13% observed a single time. The data stem from a study of response to subunit inactivated influenza vaccine. The CDR3 totals 15 residues. V gave up 7 bases and J gave up 6 bases; unmatched junction bases: 10. Germline-derived CDR1 and CDR2 are SQVTM and ANQGSEA. Findings and caveats of the study: Authors suggested few new T cells are recruited by each seasonal influenza vaccination.

The TCR sequence derives from a man aged 45-65 years who received an inactivated influenza vaccine. Sample: PBMCs from blood, taken more than 35 days after vaccination. The rearrangement joins TRBV29-1 to TRBJ2-3, with 13 bases matching TRBD2. The CDR3 is CSALGLAGDVDTQYF. The CDR3 bases are TGCAGCGCTTTAGGACTAGCGGGAGATGTGGATACGCAGTATTTT.